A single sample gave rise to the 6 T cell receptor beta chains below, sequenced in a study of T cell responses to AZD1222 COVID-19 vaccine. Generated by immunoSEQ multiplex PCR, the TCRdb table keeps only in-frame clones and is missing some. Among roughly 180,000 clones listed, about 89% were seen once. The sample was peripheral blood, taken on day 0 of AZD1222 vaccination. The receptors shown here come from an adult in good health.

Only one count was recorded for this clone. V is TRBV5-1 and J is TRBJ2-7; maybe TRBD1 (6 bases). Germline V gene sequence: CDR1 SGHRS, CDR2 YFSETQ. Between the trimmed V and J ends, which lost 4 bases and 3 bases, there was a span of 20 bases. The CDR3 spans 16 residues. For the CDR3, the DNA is TGCGCCAGCAGCGTAAGTGGGTGGGACACCTTCTACGAGCAGTACTTC. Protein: CASSVSGWDTFYEQYF.

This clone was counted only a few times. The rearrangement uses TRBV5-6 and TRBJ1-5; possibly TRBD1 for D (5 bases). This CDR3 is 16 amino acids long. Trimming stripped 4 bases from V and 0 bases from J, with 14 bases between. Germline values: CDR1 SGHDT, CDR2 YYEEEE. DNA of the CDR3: TGTGCCAGCAGCCGATGGGGGAAGGATAGCAATCAGCCCCAGCATTTT. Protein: CASSRWGKDSNQPQHF.

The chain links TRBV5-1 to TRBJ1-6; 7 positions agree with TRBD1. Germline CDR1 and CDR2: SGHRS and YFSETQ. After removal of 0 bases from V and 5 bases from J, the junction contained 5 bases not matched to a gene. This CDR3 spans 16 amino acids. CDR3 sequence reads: CASSLALGQDNSPLHF. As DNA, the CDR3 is TGCGCCAGCAGCTTGGCTTTAGGACAGGATAATTCACCCCTCCACTTT.

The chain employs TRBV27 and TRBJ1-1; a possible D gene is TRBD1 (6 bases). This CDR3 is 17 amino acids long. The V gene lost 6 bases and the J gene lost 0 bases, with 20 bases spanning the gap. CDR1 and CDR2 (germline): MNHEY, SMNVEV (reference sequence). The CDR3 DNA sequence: TGTGCCAGCAGCCGGACAGTTATTTTTCCCATGAACACTGAAGCTTTCTTT. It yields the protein CASSRTVIFPMNTEAFF.

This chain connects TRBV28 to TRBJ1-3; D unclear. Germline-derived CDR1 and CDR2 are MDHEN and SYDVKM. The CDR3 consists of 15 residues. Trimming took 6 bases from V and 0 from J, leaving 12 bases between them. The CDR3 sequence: CASSKITISGNTIYF. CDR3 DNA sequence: TGTGCCAGCAGCAAAATCACGATCTCTGGAAACACCATATATTTT.

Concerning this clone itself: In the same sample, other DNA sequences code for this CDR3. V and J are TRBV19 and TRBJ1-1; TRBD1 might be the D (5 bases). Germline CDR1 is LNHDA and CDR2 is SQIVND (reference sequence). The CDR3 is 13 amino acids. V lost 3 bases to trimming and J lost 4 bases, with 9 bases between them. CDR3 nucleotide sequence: TGTGCCAGTAGTATGGGGGGTAGCACTGAAGCTTTCTTT. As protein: CASSMGGSTEAFF. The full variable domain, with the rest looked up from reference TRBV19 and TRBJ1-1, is DGGITQSPKYLFRKEGQNVTLSCEQNLNHDAMYWYRQDPGQGLRLIYYSQIVNDFQKGDIAEGYSVSREKKESFPLTVTSAQKNPTAFYLCASSMGGSTEAFFGQGTRLTVV.